Reported below is one T cell receptor (beta chain). One entry per CDR3 protein results from TCRdb running MiXCR on the 5' RACE reads. The profile shows roughly 180,000 distinct CDR3 sequences, 9.5% to 10% of them singletons. The record originates from a study of CD8 T cells in ankylosing spondylitis. The CDR3 has 16 residues. The V end was cut by 4 bases, the J end by 2 bases, with 16 bases between. Germline V gene data show CDR1 as MNHNS and CDR2 as SASEGT. The origin of this receptor is a female donor with ankylosing spondylitis or in good health (not recorded which). The sequencing sample was made of blood, either unsorted or a sorted T cell fraction (not recorded which). The chain carries TRBV6-1 and TRBJ2-3, with D perhaps matching TRBD1 or TRBD2 (5 bases each). In DNA form, the CDR3 reads TGTGCCAGCAGTGTCCGGGACCAAACCACCACAGATACGCAGTATTTT. This gives the protein CASSVRDQTTTDTQYF.